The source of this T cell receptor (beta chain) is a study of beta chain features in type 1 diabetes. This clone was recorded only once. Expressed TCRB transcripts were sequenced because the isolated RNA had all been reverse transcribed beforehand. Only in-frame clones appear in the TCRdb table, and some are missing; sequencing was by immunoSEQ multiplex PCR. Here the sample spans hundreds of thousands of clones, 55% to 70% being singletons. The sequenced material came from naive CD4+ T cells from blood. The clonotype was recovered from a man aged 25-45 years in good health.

This chain's CDR3 is CAWSAQSNYGYTF. In nucleotides, the CDR3 is TGTGCCTGGAGTGCGCAGTCAAACTATGGCTACACCTTC. The chain uses TRBV30 and TRBJ1-2, with D unclear. Germline CDR1 GTSNPN, CDR2 SVGIG (reference sequence). The V gene lost 1 base and the J gene lost 2 bases, with 8 bases spanning the gap. The CDR3 has 13 residues.